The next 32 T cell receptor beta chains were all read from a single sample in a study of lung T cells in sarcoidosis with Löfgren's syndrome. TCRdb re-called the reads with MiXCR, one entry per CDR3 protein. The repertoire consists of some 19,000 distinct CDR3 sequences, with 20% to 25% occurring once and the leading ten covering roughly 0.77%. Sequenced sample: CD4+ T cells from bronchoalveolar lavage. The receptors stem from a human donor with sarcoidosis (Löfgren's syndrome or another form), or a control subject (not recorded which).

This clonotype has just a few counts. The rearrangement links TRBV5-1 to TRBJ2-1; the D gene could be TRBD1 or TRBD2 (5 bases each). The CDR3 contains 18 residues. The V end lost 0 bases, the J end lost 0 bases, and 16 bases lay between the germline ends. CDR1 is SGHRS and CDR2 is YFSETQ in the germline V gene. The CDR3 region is CASSLAGTPWSSYNEQFF. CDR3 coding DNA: TGCGCCAGCAGCTTGGCCGGGACCCCCTGGAGCTCCTACAATGAGCAGTTCTTC. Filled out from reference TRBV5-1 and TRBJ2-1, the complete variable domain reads KAGVTQTPRYLIKTRGQQVTLSCSPISGHRSVSWYQQTPGQGLQFLFEYFSETQRNKGNFPGRFSGRQFSNSRSEMNVSTLELGDSALYLCASSLAGTPWSSYNEQFFGPGTRLTVL.

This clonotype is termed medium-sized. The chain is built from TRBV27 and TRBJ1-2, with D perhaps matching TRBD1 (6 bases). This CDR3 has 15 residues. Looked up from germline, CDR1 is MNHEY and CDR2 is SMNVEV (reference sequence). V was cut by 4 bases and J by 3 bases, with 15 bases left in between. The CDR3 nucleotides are TGTGCCAGCAGTTACCTCGGGGGGGCGGACTATGGCTACACCTTC. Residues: CASSYLGGADYGYTF.

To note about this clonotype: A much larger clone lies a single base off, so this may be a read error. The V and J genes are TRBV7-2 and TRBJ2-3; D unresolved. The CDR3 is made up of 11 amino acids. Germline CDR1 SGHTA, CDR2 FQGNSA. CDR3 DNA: TGTGCCAGCACCAGCACAGATGCGCAGTATTTT. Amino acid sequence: CASTSTDAQYF.

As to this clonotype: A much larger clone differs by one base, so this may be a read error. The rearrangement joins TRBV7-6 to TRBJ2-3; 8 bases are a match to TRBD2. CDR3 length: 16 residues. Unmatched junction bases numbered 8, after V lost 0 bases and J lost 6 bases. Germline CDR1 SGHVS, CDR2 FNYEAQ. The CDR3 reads CASSLAPSGSADTQYF. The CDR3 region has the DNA TGTGCCAGCAGCTTAGCGCCCAGCGGGAGTGCTGATACGCAGTATTTT.

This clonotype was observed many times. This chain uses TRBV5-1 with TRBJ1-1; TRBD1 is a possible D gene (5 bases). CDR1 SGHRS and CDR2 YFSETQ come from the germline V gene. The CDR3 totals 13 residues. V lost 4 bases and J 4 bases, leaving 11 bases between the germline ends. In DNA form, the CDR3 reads TGCGCCAGCAGCCGGTGGGGGGGCACTGAAGCTTTCTTT. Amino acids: CASSRWGGTEAFF.

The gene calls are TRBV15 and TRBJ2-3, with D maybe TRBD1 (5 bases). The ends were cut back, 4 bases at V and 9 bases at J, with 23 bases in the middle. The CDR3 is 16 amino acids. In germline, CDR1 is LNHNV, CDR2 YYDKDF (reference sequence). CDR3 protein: CATSNQPGAGLGTQYF. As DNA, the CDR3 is TGTGCCACCAGCAACCAACCAGGAGCAGGGCTGGGCACGCAGTATTTT.

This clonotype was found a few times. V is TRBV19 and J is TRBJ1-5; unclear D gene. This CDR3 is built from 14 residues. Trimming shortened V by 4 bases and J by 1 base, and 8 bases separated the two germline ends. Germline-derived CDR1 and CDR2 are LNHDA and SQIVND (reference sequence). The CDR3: CASSNLGSNQPQHF. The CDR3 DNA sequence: TGTGCCAGTAGTAATCTGGGGAGCAATCAGCCCCAGCATTTT.

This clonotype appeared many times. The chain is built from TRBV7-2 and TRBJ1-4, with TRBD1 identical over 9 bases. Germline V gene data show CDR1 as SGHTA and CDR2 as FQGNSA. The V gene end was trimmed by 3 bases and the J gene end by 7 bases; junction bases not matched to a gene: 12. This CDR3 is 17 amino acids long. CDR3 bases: TGTGCCAGCAGCTTGAATAGGTGGGGGACAGGGAGTGAAAAACTGTTTTTT. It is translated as CASSLNRWGTGSEKLFF.

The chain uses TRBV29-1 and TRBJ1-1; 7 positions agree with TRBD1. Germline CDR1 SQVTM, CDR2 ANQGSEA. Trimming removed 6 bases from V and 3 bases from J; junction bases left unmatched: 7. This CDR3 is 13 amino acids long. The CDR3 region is CSVTDRAHTEAFF. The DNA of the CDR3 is TGCAGCGTAACAGACAGGGCTCACACTGAAGCTTTCTTT.

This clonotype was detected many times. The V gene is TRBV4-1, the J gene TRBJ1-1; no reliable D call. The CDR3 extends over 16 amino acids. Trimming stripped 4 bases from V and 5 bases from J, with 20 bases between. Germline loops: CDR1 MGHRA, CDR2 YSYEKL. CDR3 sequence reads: CASSPNRGLIGTEAFF. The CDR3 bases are TGCGCCAGCAGCCCTAACCGCGGCCTCATAGGGACTGAAGCTTTCTTT.

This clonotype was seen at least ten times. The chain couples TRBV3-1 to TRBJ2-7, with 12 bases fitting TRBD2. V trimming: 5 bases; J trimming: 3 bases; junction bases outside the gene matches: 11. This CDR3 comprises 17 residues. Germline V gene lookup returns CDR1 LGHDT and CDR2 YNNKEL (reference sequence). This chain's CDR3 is CASSSPGLAGIGYEQYF. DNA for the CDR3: TGTGCCAGCAGCTCACCGGGACTAGCGGGCATTGGCTACGAGCAGTACTTC.

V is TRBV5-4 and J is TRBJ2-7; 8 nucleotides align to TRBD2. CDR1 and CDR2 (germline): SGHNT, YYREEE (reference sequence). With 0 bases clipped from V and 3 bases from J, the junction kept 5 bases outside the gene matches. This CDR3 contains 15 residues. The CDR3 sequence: CASSLGPGLVYEQYF. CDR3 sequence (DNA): TGTGCCAGCAGCTTGGGGCCGGGACTAGTCTACGAGCAGTACTTC.

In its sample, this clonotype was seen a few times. This CDR3 is CASSPGTGAFYGYTF. Written as DNA, the CDR3 is TGTGCCAGCTCACCCGGTACAGGGGCCTTCTATGGCTACACCTTC. The chain couples TRBV18 to TRBJ1-2; 7 nucleotides align to TRBD1. Germline trimming cut 3 bases from V and 4 bases from J; bases unmatched to any gene: 8. Germline-derived CDR1 and CDR2 are KGHSH and LQKENI. The CDR3 length is 15 residues.

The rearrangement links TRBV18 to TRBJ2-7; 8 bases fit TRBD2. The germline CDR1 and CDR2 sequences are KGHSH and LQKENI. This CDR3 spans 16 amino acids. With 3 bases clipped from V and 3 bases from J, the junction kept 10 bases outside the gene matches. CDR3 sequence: CASSPPVPGTSYEQYF. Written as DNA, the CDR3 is TGTGCCAGCTCACCTCCAGTTCCCGGGACTAGCTACGAGCAGTACTTC.

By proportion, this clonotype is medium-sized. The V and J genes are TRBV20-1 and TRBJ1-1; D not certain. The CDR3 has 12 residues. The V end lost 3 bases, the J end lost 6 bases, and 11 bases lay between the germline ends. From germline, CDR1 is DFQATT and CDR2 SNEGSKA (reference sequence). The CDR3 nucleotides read TGCAGTGCTAGCTTAAGGGTGGCTGAAGCTTTCTTT. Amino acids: CSASLRVAEAFF.

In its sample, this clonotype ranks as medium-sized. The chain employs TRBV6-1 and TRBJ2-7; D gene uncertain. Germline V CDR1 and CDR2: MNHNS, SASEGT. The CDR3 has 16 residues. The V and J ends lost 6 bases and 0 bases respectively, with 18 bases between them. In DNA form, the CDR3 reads TGTGCCAGCAGAAGTGGATTGGGCGGCTACTCCTACGAGCAGTACTTC. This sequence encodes CASRSGLGGYSYEQYF.

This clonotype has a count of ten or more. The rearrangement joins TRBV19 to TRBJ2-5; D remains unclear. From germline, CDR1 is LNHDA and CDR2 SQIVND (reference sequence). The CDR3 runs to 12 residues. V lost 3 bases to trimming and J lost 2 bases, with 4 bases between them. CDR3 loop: CASSMKQETQYF. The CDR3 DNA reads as TGTGCCAGTAGTATGAAGCAAGAGACCCAGTACTTC.

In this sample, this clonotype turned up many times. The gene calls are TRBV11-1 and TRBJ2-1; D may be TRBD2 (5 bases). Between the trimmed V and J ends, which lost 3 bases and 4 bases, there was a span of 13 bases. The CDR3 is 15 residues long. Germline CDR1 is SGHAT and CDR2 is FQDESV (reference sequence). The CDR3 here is CASSFLAETYNEQFF. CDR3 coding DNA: TGTGCCAGCAGCTTCCTAGCCGAGACTTACAATGAGCAGTTCTTC.

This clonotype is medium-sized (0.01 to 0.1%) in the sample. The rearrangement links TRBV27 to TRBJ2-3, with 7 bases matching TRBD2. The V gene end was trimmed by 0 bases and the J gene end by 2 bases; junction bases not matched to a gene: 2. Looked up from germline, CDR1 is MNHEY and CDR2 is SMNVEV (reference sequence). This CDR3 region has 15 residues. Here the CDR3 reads CASSLSAGYTDTQYF. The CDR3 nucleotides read TGTGCCAGCAGTTTATCAGCGGGGTACACAGATACGCAGTATTTT.

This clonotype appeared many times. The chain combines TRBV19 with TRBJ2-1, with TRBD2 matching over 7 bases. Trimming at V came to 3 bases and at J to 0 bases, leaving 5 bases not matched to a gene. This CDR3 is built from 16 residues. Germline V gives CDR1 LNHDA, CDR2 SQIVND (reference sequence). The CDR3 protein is CASSIYSGGSYNEQFF. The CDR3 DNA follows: TGTGCCAGTAGTATTTATTCGGGGGGCTCCTACAATGAGCAGTTCTTC.

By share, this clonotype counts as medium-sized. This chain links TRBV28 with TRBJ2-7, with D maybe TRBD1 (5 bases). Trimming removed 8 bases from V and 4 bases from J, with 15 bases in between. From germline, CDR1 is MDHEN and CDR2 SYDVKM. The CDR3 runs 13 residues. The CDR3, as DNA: TGTGCCAGCTGTGAAGGGGCCCGATACGAGCAGTACTTC. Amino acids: CASCEGARYEQYF.

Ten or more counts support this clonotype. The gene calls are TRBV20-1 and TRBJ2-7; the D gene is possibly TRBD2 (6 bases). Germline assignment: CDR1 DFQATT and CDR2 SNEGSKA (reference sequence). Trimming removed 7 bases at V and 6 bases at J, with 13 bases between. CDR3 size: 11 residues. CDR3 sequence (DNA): TGCAGTGGAGTAGCGGACTCCGAGCAGTACTTC. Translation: CSGVADSEQYF.

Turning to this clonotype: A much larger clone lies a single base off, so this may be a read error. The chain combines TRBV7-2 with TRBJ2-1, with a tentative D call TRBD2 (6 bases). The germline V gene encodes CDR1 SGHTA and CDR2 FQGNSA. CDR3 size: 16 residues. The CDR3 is CASRLLRGGSYSEQFF. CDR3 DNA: TGTGCCAGCAGGCTCCTTAGGGGAGGATCCTACAGTGAGCAGTTCTTC.

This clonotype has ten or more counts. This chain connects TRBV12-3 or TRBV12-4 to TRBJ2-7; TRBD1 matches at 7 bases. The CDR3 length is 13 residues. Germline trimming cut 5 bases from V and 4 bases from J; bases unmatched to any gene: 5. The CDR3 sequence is CASSPGQRYEQYF. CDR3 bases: TGTGCCAGCAGTCCGGGACAGAGATACGAGCAGTACTTC.

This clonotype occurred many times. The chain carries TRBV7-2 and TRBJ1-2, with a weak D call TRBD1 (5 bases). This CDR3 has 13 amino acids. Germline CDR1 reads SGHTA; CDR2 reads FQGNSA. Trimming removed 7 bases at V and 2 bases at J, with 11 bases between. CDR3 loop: CASTYDRNYGYTF. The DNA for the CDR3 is TGTGCCAGCACCTATGACAGAAACTATGGCTACACCTTC.

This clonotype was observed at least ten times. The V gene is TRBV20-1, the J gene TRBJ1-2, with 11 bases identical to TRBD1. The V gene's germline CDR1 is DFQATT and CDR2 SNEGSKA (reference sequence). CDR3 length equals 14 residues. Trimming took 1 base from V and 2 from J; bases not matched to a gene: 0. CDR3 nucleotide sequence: TGCAGTGCTAGAGGGGACAGGGGGAACTATGGCTACACCTTC. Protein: CSARGDRGNYGYTF.

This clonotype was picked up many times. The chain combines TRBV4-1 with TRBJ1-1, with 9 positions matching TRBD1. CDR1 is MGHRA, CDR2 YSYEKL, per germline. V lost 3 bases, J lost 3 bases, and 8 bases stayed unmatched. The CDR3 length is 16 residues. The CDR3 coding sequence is TGCGCCAGCAGCCAGGGACAGGGACCCATGGACACTGAAGCTTTCTTT. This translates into CASSQGQGPMDTEAFF.

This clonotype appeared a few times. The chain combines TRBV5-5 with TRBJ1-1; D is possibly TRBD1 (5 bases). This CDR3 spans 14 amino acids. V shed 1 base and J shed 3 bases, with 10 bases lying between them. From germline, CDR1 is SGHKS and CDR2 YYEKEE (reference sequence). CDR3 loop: CASSLQGGYTEAFF. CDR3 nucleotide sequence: TGTGCCAGCAGCTTGCAGGGAGGATACACTGAAGCTTTCTTT. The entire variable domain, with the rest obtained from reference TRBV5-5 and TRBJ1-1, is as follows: DAGVTQSPTHLIKTRGQQVTLRCSPISGHKSVSWYQQVLGQGPQFIFQYYEKEERGRGNFPDRFSARQFPNYSSELNVNALLLGDSALYLCASSLQGGYTEAFFGQGTRLTVV.

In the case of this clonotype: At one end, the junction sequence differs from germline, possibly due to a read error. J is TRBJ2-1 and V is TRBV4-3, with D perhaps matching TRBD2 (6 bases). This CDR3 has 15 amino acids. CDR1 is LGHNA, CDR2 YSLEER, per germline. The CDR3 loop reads CASSQGLGIAGPLSF. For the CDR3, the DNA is TGCGCCAGCAGCCAAGGTCTCGGGATCGCGGGACCCTTGTCCTTC.

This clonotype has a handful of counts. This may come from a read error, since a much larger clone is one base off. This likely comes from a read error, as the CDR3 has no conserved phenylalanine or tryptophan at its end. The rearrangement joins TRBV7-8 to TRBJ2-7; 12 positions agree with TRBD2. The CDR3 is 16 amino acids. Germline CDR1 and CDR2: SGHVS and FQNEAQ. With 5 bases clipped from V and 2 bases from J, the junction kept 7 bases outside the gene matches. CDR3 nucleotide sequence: TGTGCCAGCAGCCTAGGGGGACTAGCGGGCACCTACGAGCAGTACTCC. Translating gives CASSLGGLAGTYEQYS.

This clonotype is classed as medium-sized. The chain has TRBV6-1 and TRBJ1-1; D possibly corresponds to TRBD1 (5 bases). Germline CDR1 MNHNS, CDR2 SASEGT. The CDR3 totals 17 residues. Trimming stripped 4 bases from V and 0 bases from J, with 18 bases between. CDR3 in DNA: TGTGCCAGCAGTGCACTCGTTCCAGGGCCCATGAACACTGAAGCTTTCTTT. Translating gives CASSALVPGPMNTEAFF.

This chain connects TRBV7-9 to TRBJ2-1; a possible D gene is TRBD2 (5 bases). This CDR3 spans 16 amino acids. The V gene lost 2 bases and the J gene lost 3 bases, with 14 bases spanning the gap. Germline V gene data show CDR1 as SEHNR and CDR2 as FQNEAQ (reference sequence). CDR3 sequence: CASSLLILGLYNEQFF. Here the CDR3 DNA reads TGTGCCAGCAGCTTACTAATCTTAGGACTCTACAATGAGCAGTTCTTC.